The next 28 T cell receptor beta chains were all read from a single sample in a study of Graves' ophthalmopathy and Graves' hyperthyroidism. CDR3 regions of TCR beta were amplified from RNA transcripts. RT-PCR in the first round used HTBI primers; a second-round multiplex PCR followed. TCRdb ran MiXCR on the multiplex PCR reads and lists one entry per CDR3 protein. The data hold roughly 410,000 distinct CDR3 sequences, with 15% to 19% observed a single time. The sequenced sample consisted of peripheral blood. The receptors were gathered from a woman between 18 and 29 years old with stable Graves' hyperthyroidism.

This clonotype was found many times. The rearrangement uses TRBV2 and TRBJ2-5; weak D call: TRBD2 (5 bases). The germline V gene encodes CDR1 SNHLY and CDR2 FYNNEI. There are 14 residues in the CDR3. The ends were cut back, 2 bases at V and 4 bases at J, with 11 bases in the middle. CDR3 protein: CASSEPGNIETQYF. As DNA, the CDR3 is TGTGCCAGCAGTGAACCCGGGAACATAGAGACCCAGTACTTC.

This clonotype was seen a handful of times. The chain is built from TRBV7-3 and TRBJ2-2; 13 bases align to TRBD2. The V segment lost 3 bases and the J segment 4 bases; nucleotides outside the gene matches: 8. This CDR3 has 18 amino acids. In germline, CDR1 is SGHTA, CDR2 FQGTGA. CDR3 sequence (DNA): TGTGCCAGCAGCTTTGGGACTAGCGGGGACCATCTCACCGGGGAGCTGTTTTTT. Translating it yields CASSFGTSGDHLTGELFF.

This clonotype was picked up a small number of times. The CDR3 DNA is TGTGCCAGCAGTCCGGCGGGGCGACCAGTCGGCGAGCAGTACTTC. Its translation: CASSPAGRPVGEQYF. This chain links TRBV28 with TRBJ2-7, with a weak D call TRBD2 (6 bases). The germline V gene encodes CDR1 MDHEN and CDR2 SYDVKM. This CDR3 is built from 15 residues. With 5 bases removed from V and 6 bases from J, the gap between germline ends came to 20 bases.

This clonotype was counted ten times or more. CDR3 in DNA: TGTGCCAGCAGTTTCCGACAGAAAAATCAGCCCCAGCATTTT. This codes for CASSFRQKNQPQHF. V gene TRBV12-3 or TRBV12-4 combines with J gene TRBJ1-5, with D perhaps TRBD1 (5 bases). The CDR3 totals 14 residues. The germline V and J ends were trimmed by 3 bases and 4 bases, with 10 bases remaining between them.

The count of this clonotype is one. This chain uses TRBV6-2 or TRBV6-3 with TRBJ2-6; D is unresolved. This CDR3 contains 14 residues. Trimming stripped 5 bases from V and 8 bases from J, with 13 bases between. Germline V CDR1 and CDR2: MNHEY, SVGEGT. The CDR3 spells CASSNPPVPNVLTF. In nucleotides, the CDR3 is TGTGCCAGCAGTAACCCCCCCGTACCCAACGTCCTGACTTTC.

There are a few counts of this clonotype. The chain links TRBV10-1 to TRBJ2-5; 7 positions match TRBD1. The V segment lost 6 bases and the J segment 1 base; nucleotides outside the gene matches: 5. This CDR3 region has 14 residues. In germline, CDR1 is WNHNN, CDR2 SYGVQD (reference sequence). CDR3 sequence reads: CASSSDRAQETQYF. The CDR3 region has the DNA TGCGCCAGCAGCTCAGACAGGGCCCAAGAGACCCAGTACTTC.

This clonotype was counted many times. This chain links TRBV19 with TRBJ1-1; D ambiguous. The CDR3 loop spans 13 amino acids. Germline assignment: CDR1 LNHDA and CDR2 SQIVND (reference sequence). With 2 bases removed from V and 5 bases from J, the gap between germline ends came to 9 bases. The CDR3 bases are TGTGCCAGTAGTATACGCAGAGGGACTGAAGCTTTCTTT. Translated, it gives CASSIRRGTEAFF.

The chain couples TRBV20-1 to TRBJ1-2, with 9 bases identical to TRBD1. The J segment lost 6 bases and the V segment lost 5 bases, leaving 7 bases of the junction unmatched. The CDR3 spans 13 residues. The germline CDR1 and CDR2 sequences are DFQATT and SNEGSKA (reference sequence). The CDR3 nucleotides read TGCAGTGCTTTGACCGGGACAGGGCATGGCTACACCTTC. Translated: CSALTGTGHGYTF.

In the case of this clonotype: This may be a read error: a much more frequent sequence differs by one nucleotide. The chain links TRBV6-1 to TRBJ1-1, with TRBD1 matching 7 bases. Germline CDR1 MNHNS, CDR2 SASEGT. The CDR3 length is 15 residues. This chain's CDR3 is CAGSPRSTGDTGAFF. CDR3 DNA sequence: TGTGCCGGCAGTCCCAGGTCCACAGGGGACACTGGAGCTTTCTTT.

This clonotype was observed a few times. The genes are TRBV2 and TRBJ2-2; 9 nucleotides line up with TRBD1. The V and J ends lost 3 bases and 8 bases, in that order; junction bases with no gene match: 19. The CDR3 has 19 amino acids. Germline V CDR1 and CDR2: SNHLY, FYNNEI. As DNA, the CDR3 is TGTGCCAGCAGTGACCAGCCACCGGGGACAGGGCTAAGGTTTGGGGAGCTGTTTTTT. As protein: CASSDQPPGTGLRFGELFF.

This clonotype was counted many times. This chain connects TRBV7-2 to TRBJ2-7, with D hard to call. The germline gives CDR1 SGHTA, CDR2 FQGNSA. Trimming shortened V by 2 bases and J by 6 bases, and 8 bases separated the two germline ends. This CDR3 comprises 12 residues. CDR3 amino acids: CASSLSPSEQYF. The CDR3 bases are TGTGCCAGCAGCTTATCTCCCAGCGAGCAGTACTTC.

This clonotype was picked up a small number of times. The genes are TRBV12-3 or TRBV12-4 and TRBJ1-4; 8 nucleotides line up with TRBD1. The V segment lost 8 bases and the J segment 3 bases; nucleotides outside the gene matches: 5. The CDR3 runs to 14 residues. The CDR3 nucleotides are TGTGCCAGCTCCTTGACAGGGGCTAATGAAAAACTGTTTTTT. Translating gives CASSLTGANEKLFF.

This chain joins TRBV28 and TRBJ1-1; D perhaps matches TRBD1 (5 bases). The V gene lost 8 bases and the J gene lost 5 bases, with 9 bases spanning the gap. The CDR3 contains 11 residues. Looked up from germline, CDR1 is MDHEN and CDR2 is SYDVKM. Here the CDR3 DNA reads TGTGCCAGCCAGGGCTATACTGAAGCTTTCTTT. Translated, it gives CASQGYTEAFF.

There are many counts of this clonotype. J is TRBJ1-5 and V is TRBV15; D is perhaps TRBD1 (5 bases). There are 14 residues in the CDR3. The germline V gene encodes CDR1 LNHNV and CDR2 YYDKDF (reference sequence). V dropped 8 bases and J dropped 3 bases, with 14 bases sitting between them. The CDR3 coding sequence is TGTGCCACCGGGGAGGGGAGTTCCAATCAGCCCCAGCATTTT. Its translation: CATGEGSSNQPQHF.

The CDR3 loop reads CASSLGPPDYGYTF. For the CDR3, the DNA is TGCGCCAGCAGCCTGGGACCGCCTGACTATGGCTACACCTTC. The rearrangement links TRBV5-1 to TRBJ1-2, with TRBD1 as a possible D gene (5 bases). CDR3 length equals 14 residues. Per germline, CDR1 SGHRS and CDR2 YFSETQ. V lost 4 bases and J lost 3, with 13 bases in between.

The V call is TRBV7-2, the J call TRBJ2-7; D gene unclear. The CDR3 has 14 residues. Trimming removed 7 bases at V and 3 bases at J, with 16 bases between. Germline V CDR1 and CDR2: SGHTA, FQGNSA. The CDR3 bases are TGTGCCAGCACCCTTGGACGAGCCAACTACGAGCAGTACTTC. Its translation is CASTLGRANYEQYF.

This chain links TRBV7-3 with TRBJ2-5, with D uncertain. V lost 2 bases and J 1 base, leaving 5 bases between the germline ends. Germline CDR1 and CDR2: SGHTA and FQGTGA. The CDR3 covers 13 residues. This chain's CDR3 is CASSLLSQETQYF. CDR3 sequence (DNA): TGTGCCAGCAGCTTACTATCCCAAGAGACCCAGTACTTC.

In this sample, this clonotype turned up many times. The J gene is TRBJ1-1, the V gene TRBV4-2; no firm D call. CDR3 length: 17 residues. The germline V gene encodes CDR1 LGHNA and CDR2 YNFKEQ. V lost 0 bases to trimming and J lost 0 bases, with 14 bases between them. The CDR3 DNA follows: TGTGCCAGCAGCCAAGATGTTCCCCTTTGGGTGAACACTGAAGCTTTCTTT. This encodes CASSQDVPLWVNTEAFF.

This clonotype was observed at least ten times. The CDR3 coding sequence is TGTGCCACCTCGGGACAGGGCCATTTCAATCAGCCCCAGCATTTT. Protein: CATSGQGHFNQPQHF. The gene calls are TRBV24-1 and TRBJ1-5; TRBD1 agrees at 9 bases. The CDR3 covers 15 residues. Germline V CDR1 and CDR2: KGHDR, SFDVKD. J was trimmed by 3 bases and V by 9 bases; bases with no gene match: 8.

This chain uses TRBV14 with TRBJ2-2; a possible D gene is TRBD1 (7 bases). CDR1 SGHDN and CDR2 FVKESK come from the germline V gene. V was trimmed by 4 bases and J by 3 bases, leaving 12 bases between them. The CDR3 loop spans 15 amino acids. The CDR3 region has the DNA TGTGCCAGCAGCCCAACAGGGGAGGACACCGGGGAGCTGTTTTTT. This gives the protein CASSPTGEDTGELFF.

This chain links TRBV28 with TRBJ2-7; TRBD2 agrees at 13 bases. Germline CDR1 and CDR2: MDHEN and SYDVKM. The CDR3 runs 15 residues. The V gene end was trimmed by 6 bases and the J gene end by 1 base; junction bases not matched to a gene: 3. CDR3 loop: CASRKLAGGSYEQYF. Here the CDR3 DNA reads TGTGCCAGCAGAAAACTAGCGGGAGGGTCCTACGAGCAGTACTTC.

J is TRBJ2-5 and V is TRBV29-1, with D perhaps matching TRBD1 or TRBD2 (5 bases each). V shed 5 bases and J shed 5 bases, with 9 bases lying between them. This CDR3 has 11 residues. CDR1 is SQVTM and CDR2 is ANQGSEA in the germline V gene. The CDR3 nucleotides read TGCAGCGTTCCAGAGGGGGAGACCCAGTACTTC. Translating gives CSVPEGETQYF.

There are many counts of this clonotype. The rearrangement joins TRBV29-1 to TRBJ2-5; the match to TRBD2 covers 8 bases. The trim removed 7 bases at V and 8 bases at J, leaving 21 bases unmatched. Looked up from germline, CDR1 is SQVTM and CDR2 is ANQGSEA. The CDR3 runs 16 residues. Here the CDR3 DNA reads TGCAGCGCTACCCGTGTGGCGGGGGGCCTCGGGTCTACCCAGTACTTC. This sequence encodes CSATRVAGGLGSTQYF.

The table lists this clonotype with many counts. V is TRBV13 and J is TRBJ1-2, with D hard to call. Germline V gene lookup returns CDR1 PRHDT and CDR2 FYEKMQ (reference sequence). Trimming took 5 bases from V and 9 from J, leaving 10 bases between them. CDR3 size: 11 residues. CDR3 sequence reads: CASSLGLSYTF. CDR3 nucleotides: TGTGCCAGCAGCCTCGGTCTGAGCTACACCTTC.

This chain connects TRBV7-2 to TRBJ2-5; D gene uncertain. Between the trimmed V and J ends, which lost 5 bases and 3 bases, there was a span of 13 bases. The CDR3 sequence is 14 residues long. Per germline, CDR1 SGHTA and CDR2 FQGNSA. CDR3: CASSPQVGEETQYF. CDR3 DNA: TGTGCCAGCAGCCCCCAAGTTGGGGAAGAGACCCAGTACTTC.

There are many counts of this clonotype. The rearrangement joins TRBV29-1 to TRBJ2-5; possible D gene TRBD2, 7 bases. CDR3 length: 13 amino acids. The V end lost 5 bases, the J end lost 4 bases, and 14 bases lay between the germline ends. Germline V gene lookup returns CDR1 SQVTM and CDR2 ANQGSEA. The CDR3 protein is CSVYREGGETQYF. In DNA form, the CDR3 reads TGCAGCGTTTACAGGGAGGGAGGAGAGACCCAGTACTTC.

Ten or more counts support this clonotype. The rearrangement links TRBV25-1 to TRBJ1-2, with D possibly TRBD1 on 5 matching bases. Per germline, CDR1 MGHDK and CDR2 SYGVNS. The V end was cut by 4 bases, the J end by 4 bases, with 10 bases between. This CDR3 region has 13 residues. Here the CDR3 reads CASSAGDRYGYTF. The CDR3 DNA reads as TGTGCCAGCAGTGCGGGGGATCGCTATGGCTACACCTTC.

This clonotype has at least ten counts. The CDR3 loop is CASRDTWNQPQHF. In DNA form, the CDR3 reads TGTGCCAGCCGGGACACCTGGAATCAGCCCCAGCATTTT. The rearrangement uses TRBV2 and TRBJ1-5; a possible D gene is TRBD1 (6 bases). The CDR3 length is 13 residues. V lost 8 bases and J 4 bases, leaving 12 bases between the germline ends. The germline CDR1 and CDR2 sequences are SNHLY and FYNNEI.